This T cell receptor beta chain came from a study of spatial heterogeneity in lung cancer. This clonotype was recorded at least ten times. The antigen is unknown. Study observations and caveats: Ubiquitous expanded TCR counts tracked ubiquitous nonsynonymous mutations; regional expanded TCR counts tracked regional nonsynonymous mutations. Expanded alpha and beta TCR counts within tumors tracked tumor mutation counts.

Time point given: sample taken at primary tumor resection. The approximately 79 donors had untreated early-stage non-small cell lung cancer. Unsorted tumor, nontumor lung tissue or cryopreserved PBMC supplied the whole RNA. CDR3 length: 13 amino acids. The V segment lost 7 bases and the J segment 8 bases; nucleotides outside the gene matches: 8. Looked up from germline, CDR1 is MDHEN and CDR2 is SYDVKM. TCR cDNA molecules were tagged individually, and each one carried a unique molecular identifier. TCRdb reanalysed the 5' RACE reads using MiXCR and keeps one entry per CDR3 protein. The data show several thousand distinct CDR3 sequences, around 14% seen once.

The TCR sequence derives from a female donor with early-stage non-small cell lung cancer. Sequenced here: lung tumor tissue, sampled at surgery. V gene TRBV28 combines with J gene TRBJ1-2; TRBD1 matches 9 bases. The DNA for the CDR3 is TGTGCCAGCACCTCCACAGGGGGCCGAGGCTACACCTTC. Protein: CASTSTGGRGYTF.